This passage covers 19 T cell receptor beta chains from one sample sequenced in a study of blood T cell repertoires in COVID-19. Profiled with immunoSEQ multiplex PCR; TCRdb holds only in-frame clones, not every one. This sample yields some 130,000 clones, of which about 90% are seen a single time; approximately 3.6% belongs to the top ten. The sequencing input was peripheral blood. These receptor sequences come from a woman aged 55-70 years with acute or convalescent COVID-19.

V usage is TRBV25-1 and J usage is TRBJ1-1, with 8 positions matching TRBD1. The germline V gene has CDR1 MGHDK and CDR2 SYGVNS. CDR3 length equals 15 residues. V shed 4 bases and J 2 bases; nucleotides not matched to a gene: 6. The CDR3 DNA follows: TGTGCCAGCAGTGGGACAGGGAATGTCAACACTGAAGCTTTCTTT. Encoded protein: CASSGTGNVNTEAFF.

The CDR3 sequence is CASSQDPPGRPGDEQFF. The DNA for the CDR3 is TGCGCCAGCAGCCAAGACCCCCCCGGGAGACCCGGGGATGAGCAGTTCTTC. The V gene is TRBV4-1, the J gene TRBJ2-1; the D gene is possibly TRBD2 (6 bases). V lost 0 bases and J lost 8, with 20 bases in between. The CDR3 consists of 17 residues. CDR1 and CDR2 (germline): MGHRA, YSYEKL.

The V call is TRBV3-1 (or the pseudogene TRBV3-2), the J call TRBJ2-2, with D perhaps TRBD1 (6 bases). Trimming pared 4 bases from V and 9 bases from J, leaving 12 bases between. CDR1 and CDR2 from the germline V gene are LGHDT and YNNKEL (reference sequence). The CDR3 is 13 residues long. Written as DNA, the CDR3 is TGTGCCAGCAGCCTAGGGGGTGGACGGGAGCTGTTTTTT. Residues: CASSLGGGRELFF.

The CDR3 bases are TGTGCCAGCAGCCAAAGACAGGGGCGGAATGGCTACACCTTC. Its translation: CASSQRQGRNGYTF. The gene calls are TRBV3-1 (or the pseudogene TRBV3-2) and TRBJ1-2; 8 nucleotides agree with TRBD1. V shed 2 bases, J shed 6 bases, and the junction held 5 bases outside the gene matches. Germline values: CDR1 LGHDT, CDR2 YNNKEL (reference sequence). This CDR3 is 14 amino acids long.

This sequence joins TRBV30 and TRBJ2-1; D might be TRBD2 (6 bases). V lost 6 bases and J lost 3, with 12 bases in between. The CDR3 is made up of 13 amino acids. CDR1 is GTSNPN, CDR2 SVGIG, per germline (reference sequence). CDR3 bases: TGTGCCTGTTCGGGAGAGGGCTACAATGAGCAGTTCTTC. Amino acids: CACSGEGYNEQFF.

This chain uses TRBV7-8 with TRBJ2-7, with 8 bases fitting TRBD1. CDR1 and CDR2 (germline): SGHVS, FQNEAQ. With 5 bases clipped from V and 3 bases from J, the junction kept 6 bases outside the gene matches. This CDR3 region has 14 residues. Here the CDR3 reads CASSGQGFGYEQYF. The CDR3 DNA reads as TGTGCCAGCAGCGGACAGGGCTTTGGCTACGAGCAGTACTTC.

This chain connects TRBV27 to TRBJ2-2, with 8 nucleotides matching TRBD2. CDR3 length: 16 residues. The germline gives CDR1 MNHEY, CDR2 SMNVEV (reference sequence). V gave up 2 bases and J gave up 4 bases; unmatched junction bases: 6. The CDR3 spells CASSLRMLAGTGELFF. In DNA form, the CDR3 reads TGTGCCAGCAGTTTAAGAATGCTAGCGGGCACCGGGGAGCTGTTTTTT.

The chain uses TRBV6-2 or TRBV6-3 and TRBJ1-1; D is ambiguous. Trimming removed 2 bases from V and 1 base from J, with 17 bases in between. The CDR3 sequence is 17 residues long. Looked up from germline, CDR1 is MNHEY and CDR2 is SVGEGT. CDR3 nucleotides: TGTGCCAGCAGTTACCCTATGCTGGGCCACAAGAACACTGAAGCTTTCTTT. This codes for CASSYPMLGHKNTEAFF.

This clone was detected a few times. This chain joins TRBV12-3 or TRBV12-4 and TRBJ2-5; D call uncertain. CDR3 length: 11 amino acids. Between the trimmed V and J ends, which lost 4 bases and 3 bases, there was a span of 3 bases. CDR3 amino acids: CASSYKETQYF. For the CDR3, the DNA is TGTGCCAGCAGTTATAAAGAGACCCAGTACTTC.

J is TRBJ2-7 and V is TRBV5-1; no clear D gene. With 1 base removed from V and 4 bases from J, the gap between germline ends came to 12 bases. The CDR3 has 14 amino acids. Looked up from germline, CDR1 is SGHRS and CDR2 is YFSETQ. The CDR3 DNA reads TGCGCCAGCAGCTTGACCAGCGAACCATACGAGCAGTACTTC. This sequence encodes CASSLTSEPYEQYF.

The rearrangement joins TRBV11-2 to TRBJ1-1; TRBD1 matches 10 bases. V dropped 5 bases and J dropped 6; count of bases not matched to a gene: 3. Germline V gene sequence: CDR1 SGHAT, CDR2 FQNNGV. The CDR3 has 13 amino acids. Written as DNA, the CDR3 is TGTGCCAGCAGCGGTGGGACAGGGGCTGAAGCTTTCTTT. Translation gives CASSGGTGAEAFF.

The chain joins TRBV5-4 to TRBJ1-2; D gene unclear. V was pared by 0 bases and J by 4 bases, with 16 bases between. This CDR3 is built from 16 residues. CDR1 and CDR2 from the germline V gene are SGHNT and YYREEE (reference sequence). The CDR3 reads CASSLGGSGRVYGYTF. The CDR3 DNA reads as TGTGCCAGCAGCTTGGGCGGATCGGGTCGTGTCTATGGCTACACCTTC.

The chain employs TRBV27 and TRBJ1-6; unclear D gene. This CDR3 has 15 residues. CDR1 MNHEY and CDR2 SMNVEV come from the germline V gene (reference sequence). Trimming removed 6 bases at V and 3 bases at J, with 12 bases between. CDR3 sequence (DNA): TGTGCCAGCAGAGCTTACCGGGACTATAATTCACCCCTCCACTTT. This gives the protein CASRAYRDYNSPLHF.

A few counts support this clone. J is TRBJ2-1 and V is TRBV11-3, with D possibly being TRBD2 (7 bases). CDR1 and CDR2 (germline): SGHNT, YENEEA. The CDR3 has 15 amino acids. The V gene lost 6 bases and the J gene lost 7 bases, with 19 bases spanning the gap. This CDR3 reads CASRDSGGGANEQFF. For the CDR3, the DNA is TGTGCCAGCAGGGATAGCGGAGGGGGGGCTAATGAGCAGTTCTTC.

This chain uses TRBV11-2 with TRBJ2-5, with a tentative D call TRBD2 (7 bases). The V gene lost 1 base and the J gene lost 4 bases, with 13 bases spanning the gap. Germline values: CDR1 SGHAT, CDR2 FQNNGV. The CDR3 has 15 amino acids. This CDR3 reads CASSLVGLGGETQYF. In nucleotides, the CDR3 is TGTGCCAGCAGCTTAGTAGGACTAGGGGGAGAGACCCAGTACTTC.

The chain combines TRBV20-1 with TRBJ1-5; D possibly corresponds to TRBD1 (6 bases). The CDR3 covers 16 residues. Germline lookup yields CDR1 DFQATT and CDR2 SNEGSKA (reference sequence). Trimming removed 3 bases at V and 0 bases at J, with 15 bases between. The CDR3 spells CSASSGTPYSNQPQHF. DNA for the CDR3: TGCAGTGCTAGTTCAGGGACACCGTATAGCAATCAGCCCCAGCATTTT.

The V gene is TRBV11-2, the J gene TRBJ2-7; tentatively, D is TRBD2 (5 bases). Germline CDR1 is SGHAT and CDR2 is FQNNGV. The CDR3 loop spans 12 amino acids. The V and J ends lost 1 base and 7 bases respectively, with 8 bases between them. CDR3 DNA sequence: TGTGCCAGCAGCTTAGGGAGAGGGGAGCAGTACGTC. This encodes CASSLGRGEQYV.

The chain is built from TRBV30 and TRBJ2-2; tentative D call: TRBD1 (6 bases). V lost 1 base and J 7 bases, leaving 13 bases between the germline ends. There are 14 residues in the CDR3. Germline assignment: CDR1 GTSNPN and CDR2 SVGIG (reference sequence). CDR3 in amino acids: CAWSGTSQGGELFF. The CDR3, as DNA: TGTGCCTGGAGTGGGACCTCACAGGGCGGGGAGCTGTTTTTT.

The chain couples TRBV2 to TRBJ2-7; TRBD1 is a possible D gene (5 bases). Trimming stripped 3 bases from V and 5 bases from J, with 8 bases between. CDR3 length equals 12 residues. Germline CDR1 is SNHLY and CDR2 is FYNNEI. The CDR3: CASSETAHEQYV. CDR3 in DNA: TGTGCCAGCAGTGAGACAGCTCACGAGCAGTACGTC.